The 8 T cell receptor beta chains reported below all come from one sample, sequenced in a study of CD8 T cells in ankylosing spondylitis. Study outcomes and limitations: Seven to nine highly homologous variants formed a TCR beta motif that appeared characteristic of ankylosing spondylitis blood.

Antigens for these TCRs are unknown. TCRdb analysed the 5' RACE reads with MiXCR anew, one entry per CDR3 protein. Altogether roughly 700,000 distinct CDR3 sequences are present, 15% to 20% being singletons, with the ten largest covering 15% to 20%. Specimen: blood, either unsorted or a sorted T cell fraction (not recorded which). These receptor sequences come from a male donor with ankylosing spondylitis.

The V and J genes are TRBV5-1 and TRBJ1-2; unclear D gene. V lost 0 bases and J 6 bases, leaving 9 bases between the germline ends. Germline loops: CDR1 SGHRS, CDR2 YFSETQ. This CDR3 has 13 residues. In nucleotides, the CDR3 is TGCGCCAGCAGCTTGGAATTGGGGAATGGCTACACCTTC. It specifies CASSLELGNGYTF. Complete variable domain (other parts from reference TRBV5-1 and TRBJ1-2): KAGVTQTPRYLIKTRGQQVTLSCSPISGHRSVSWYQQTPGQGLQFLFEYFSETQRNKGNFPGRFSGRQFSNSRSEMNVSTLELGDSALYLCASSLELGNGYTFGSGTRLTVV.

The chain is built from TRBV12-3 or TRBV12-4 and TRBJ2-1; 11 bases are a match to TRBD2. With V trimmed by 2 bases and J by 9 bases, 6 bases remained unmatched. The CDR3 covers 15 residues. The CDR3 coding sequence is TGTGCCAGCAGTTTAAGGCTAGCGGGAGGTAGTGAGCAGTTCTTC. Translated, it gives CASSLRLAGGSEQFF.

This clonotype was detected many times. The CDR3, as DNA: TGCAGTGCTCAACTTACAGGGGACGCTTTCTTT. This sequence encodes CSAQLTGDAFF. The V and J genes are TRBV20-1 and TRBJ1-1; 7 bases are a match to TRBD1. The CDR3 runs 11 residues. The ends lost 5 bases at V and 11 bases at J; junction bases unmatched: 8. The germline V gene has CDR1 DFQATT and CDR2 SNEGSKA (reference sequence).

The chain employs TRBV2 and TRBJ1-5; no definite D call. With 8 bases removed from V and 2 bases from J, the gap between germline ends came to 10 bases. In germline, CDR1 is SNHLY, CDR2 FYNNEI. This CDR3 has 13 amino acids. The CDR3 reads CASRLVRNQPQHF. In nucleotides, the CDR3 is TGTGCCAGCCGCCTCGTACGCAATCAGCCCCAGCATTTT.

The rearrangement links TRBV18 to TRBJ2-2; D gene unclear. In germline, CDR1 is KGHSH, CDR2 LQKENI. The CDR3 sequence is 14 residues long. Trimming removed 3 bases at V and 2 bases at J, with 7 bases between. Here the CDR3 DNA reads TGTGCCAGCTCACCGTGGAGAAACACCGGGGAGCTGTTTTTT. Encoded protein: CASSPWRNTGELFF.

CDR3 DNA: TGTGCCAGCCTGGGACAGGCGAGCTACGAGCAGTACTTC. Translated: CASLGQASYEQYF. The chain employs TRBV7-9 and TRBJ2-7; 8 positions match TRBD1. In germline, CDR1 is SEHNR, CDR2 FQNEAQ (reference sequence). The CDR3 has 13 amino acids. Trimming removed 8 bases from V and 3 bases from J; junction bases left unmatched: 6.

This clonotype has just a few counts. V usage is TRBV7-2 and J usage is TRBJ2-5, with 9 positions matching TRBD1. V trimming: 1 base; J trimming: 4 bases; junction bases outside the gene matches: 7. This CDR3 is 16 amino acids long. Per the germline V gene, CDR1 is SGHTA and CDR2 is FQGNSA. CDR3 coding DNA: TGTGCCAGCAGCTTAGGTTGGGGACAGGGAATAGAGACCCAGTACTTC. Its translation: CASSLGWGQGIETQYF.

V is TRBV20-1 and J is TRBJ1-1; TRBD1 aligns across 8 bases. J gave up 5 bases and V 5 bases, and 7 bases lay outside the gene matches. Per the germline V gene, CDR1 is DFQATT and CDR2 is SNEGSKA (reference sequence). This CDR3 comprises 13 residues. CDR3 sequence: CSAFGTGGTEAFF. The CDR3 nucleotides read TGCAGTGCTTTCGGGACAGGAGGGACTGAAGCTTTCTTT.